The 28 T cell receptor beta chains reported below all come from one sample, sequenced in a study of blood T cell repertoires in COVID-19. Generated by immunoSEQ multiplex PCR, the TCRdb table keeps only in-frame clones and is missing some. The table lists a few hundred thousand clones, 70% to 90% of them singletons. Sequencing used peripheral blood. The receptors here all came from a human donor with COVID-19, enrolled during active disease. The donor label of this sample is uncertain.

The CDR3 DNA reads TGCAGTGCTAGTGTTGGAACTAGCTGGGACAATGAGCAGTTCTTC. As protein: CSASVGTSWDNEQFF. V and J are TRBV20-1 and TRBJ2-1; possibly TRBD2 for D (6 bases). With 3 bases removed from V and 5 bases from J, the gap between germline ends came to 17 bases. From germline, CDR1 is DFQATT and CDR2 SNEGSKA (reference sequence). This CDR3 is 15 amino acids long.

The J gene is TRBJ1-1, the V gene TRBV7-9, with 7 positions matching TRBD1. Germline V gives CDR1 SEHNR, CDR2 FQNEAQ (reference sequence). V dropped 5 bases and J dropped 1; count of bases not matched to a gene: 7. CDR3 size: 15 residues. DNA for the CDR3: TGTGCCAGCAGCACCCCCACAGGGGAGAACACTGAAGCTTTCTTT. It is translated as CASSTPTGENTEAFF.

The V call is TRBV10-3, the J call TRBJ1-6; TRBD1 aligns across 7 bases. Trimming cost V 3 bases and J 10 bases; bases outside gene matches: 9. The CDR3 length is 15 residues. CDR1 and CDR2 (germline): ENHRY, SYGVKD. The CDR3 DNA sequence: TGTGCCATCAGTGACGGGGGACAGTCTCCCTCACCCCTCCACTTT. Amino acids: CAISDGGQSPSPLHF.

The CDR3 region has the DNA TGTGCCAGCAGTTTAAACCCTCCGGGACTAGCAACGCGAGTCTACGAGCAGTACTTC. Protein product: CASSLNPPGLATRVYEQYF. V gene TRBV28 combines with J gene TRBJ2-7, with 9 bases lining up with TRBD2. V lost 2 bases, J lost 3 bases, and 17 bases stayed unmatched. Per germline, CDR1 MDHEN and CDR2 SYDVKM. The CDR3 has 19 amino acids.

This chain links TRBV5-1 with TRBJ2-2; 10 nucleotides match TRBD2. With 4 bases clipped from V and 6 bases from J, the junction kept 9 bases outside the gene matches. The CDR3 covers 16 residues. Germline assignment: CDR1 SGHRS and CDR2 YFSETQ. The CDR3 protein is CASSQGLASNAGELFF. The CDR3 DNA reads as TGCGCCAGCAGCCAGGGACTAGCGAGTAATGCCGGGGAGCTGTTTTTT.

The chain is built from TRBV5-1 and TRBJ2-1; 11 bases are shared with TRBD2. Germline V gene lookup returns CDR1 SGHRS and CDR2 YFSETQ. The CDR3 loop spans 15 amino acids. V trimming: 2 bases; J trimming: 7 bases; junction bases outside the gene matches: 5. Here the CDR3 reads CASSFSGRAGNEQFF. Written as DNA, the CDR3 is TGCGCCAGCAGCTTTAGCGGGAGGGCCGGGAATGAGCAGTTCTTC.

J is TRBJ1-1 and V is TRBV10-3; 10 nucleotides line up with TRBD1. Germline V gene data show CDR1 as ENHRY and CDR2 as SYGVKD. The CDR3 extends over 12 amino acids. The V and J ends lost 6 bases and 9 bases, in that order; junction bases with no gene match: 4. In DNA, the CDR3 is TGTGCCATCAGAGGGACAGGGGAACAAGCTTTCTTT. Translated: CAIRGTGEQAFF.

This clone was detected only once. The CDR3 spells CSASGLAGGRNEQFF. The DNA for the CDR3 is TGCAGTGCTAGTGGGCTAGCGGGAGGTAGGAATGAGCAGTTCTTC. The V call is TRBV20-1, the J call TRBJ2-1; TRBD2 agrees at 11 bases. V gave up 3 bases and J gave up 7 bases; unmatched junction bases: 8. From germline, CDR1 is DFQATT and CDR2 SNEGSKA (reference sequence). The CDR3 has 15 amino acids.

The chain couples TRBV6-5 to TRBJ1-3, with a tentative D call TRBD1 (5 bases). V shed 3 bases and J shed 9 bases, with 21 bases lying between them. This CDR3 spans 16 amino acids. Per germline, CDR1 MNHEY and CDR2 SVGAGI. CDR3 nucleotides: TGTGCCAGCAGTTATAGGTCCGGGCAGGGCGGCGGCACCATATATTTT. Translation gives CASSYRSGQGGGTIYF.

The chain links TRBV28 to TRBJ2-1, with D maybe TRBD2 (6 bases). Germline V gene lookup returns CDR1 MDHEN and CDR2 SYDVKM. This CDR3 is 14 amino acids long. V gave up 2 bases and J gave up 12 bases, with 17 bases separating them. The CDR3 nucleotides read TGTGCCAGCAGTTTACTAGTAGGAGGGTTGGGGCAGTTCTTC. This sequence encodes CASSLLVGGLGQFF.

The chain combines TRBV6-5 with TRBJ1-5, with TRBD1 matching 7 bases. Germline V gene sequence: CDR1 MNHEY, CDR2 SVGAGI. CDR3 size: 16 residues. V shed 0 bases, J shed 2 bases, and the junction held 4 bases outside the gene matches. The CDR3 spells CASSYSDRVGNQPQHF. CDR3 sequence (DNA): TGTGCCAGCAGTTACTCTGACAGGGTTGGCAATCAGCCCCAGCATTTT.

The rearrangement joins TRBV6-5 to TRBJ1-1, with D possibly being TRBD1 (5 bases). The V gene's germline CDR1 is MNHEY and CDR2 SVGAGI. This CDR3 is 13 amino acids long. Trimming shortened V by 2 bases and J by 11 bases, and 15 bases separated the two germline ends. The CDR3 spells CASSYLTGEGAFF. CDR3 DNA: TGTGCCAGCAGTTACCTAACCGGGGAGGGGGCTTTCTTT.

V gene TRBV18 combines with J gene TRBJ1-2; D may be TRBD1 (5 bases). Trimming took 3 bases from V and 1 from J, leaving 15 bases between them. The germline gives CDR1 KGHSH, CDR2 LQKENI. The CDR3 sequence is 16 residues long. As DNA, the CDR3 is TGTGCCAGCTCACCTGTCGAGATAGGGGATAACTATGGCTACACCTTC. Residues: CASSPVEIGDNYGYTF.

This clone has more than one count but fewer than ten. This chain links TRBV19 with TRBJ2-1; the D gene is possibly TRBD2 (5 bases). The CDR3 is made up of 14 amino acids. Germline V lookup: CDR1 LNHDA, CDR2 SQIVND (reference sequence). Between the trimmed V and J ends, which lost 5 bases and 5 bases, there was a span of 13 bases. The CDR3 reads CASSFRDRDNEQFF. As DNA, the CDR3 is TGTGCCAGTAGTTTCCGGGATAGGGACAATGAGCAGTTCTTC.

This chain joins TRBV5-1 and TRBJ2-1; 11 nucleotides agree with TRBD1. V gave up 0 bases and J gave up 10 bases; unmatched junction bases: 3. The CDR3 has 14 residues. Germline assignment: CDR1 SGHRS and CDR2 YFSETQ. This CDR3 reads CASSLGTGGREQFF. The DNA of the CDR3 is TGCGCCAGCAGCTTGGGGACAGGGGGCCGGGAGCAGTTCTTC.

CDR3 amino acids: CASSLEQGYSPLHF. The CDR3 bases are TGTGCCAGCAGCTTAGAACAGGGGTATTCACCCCTCCACTTT. The V call is TRBV7-2, the J call TRBJ1-6; TRBD1 aligns across 7 bases. Germline V gives CDR1 SGHTA, CDR2 FQGNSA. J was trimmed by 8 bases and V by 1 base; bases with no gene match: 2. The CDR3 spans 14 residues.

The chain has TRBV6-2 or TRBV6-3 and TRBJ2-3; D might be TRBD2 (5 bases). V lost 2 bases to trimming and J lost 0 bases, with 12 bases between them. Germline V gene lookup returns CDR1 MNHEY and CDR2 SVGEGT. The CDR3 has 16 residues. CDR3 sequence: CASSYAWRASTDTQYF. CDR3 DNA: TGTGCCAGCAGTTACGCGTGGCGGGCTAGCACAGATACGCAGTATTTT.

V usage is TRBV7-3 and J usage is TRBJ1-5; D possibly corresponds to TRBD1 (6 bases). Germline V gene lookup returns CDR1 SGHTA and CDR2 FQGTGA. Trimming removed 5 bases from V and 0 bases from J, with 14 bases in between. The CDR3 totals 16 residues. CDR3: CASSPGTYDSNQPQHF. CDR3 DNA: TGTGCCAGCAGCCCCGGGACATATGATAGCAATCAGCCCCAGCATTTT.

This rearrangement joins TRBV11-2 to TRBJ2-2; D is possibly TRBD1 (6 bases). The V end lost 1 base, the J end lost 4 bases, and 19 bases lay between the germline ends. This CDR3 region has 18 residues. Germline assignment: CDR1 SGHAT and CDR2 FQNNGV. CDR3 protein: CASSLGPKTGSATGELFF. The CDR3 DNA sequence: TGTGCCAGCAGCTTAGGGCCAAAAACAGGGTCTGCCACCGGGGAGCTGTTTTTT.

This clone was recorded once. V usage is TRBV7-3 and J usage is TRBJ2-1, with D maybe TRBD2 (6 bases). CDR3 length: 14 amino acids. Germline V gene lookup returns CDR1 SGHTA and CDR2 FQGTGA. V was trimmed by 1 base and J by 4 bases, leaving 8 bases between them. DNA of the CDR3: TGTGCCAGCAGCTTAAGCGGGAATTACAATGAGCAGTTCTTC. Translated: CASSLSGNYNEQFF.

As DNA, the CDR3 is TGTGCCAGCAGCCAAGAGCAGGGGGCTGAAGCTTTCTTT. It yields the protein CASSQEQGAEAFF. The J gene is TRBJ1-1, the V gene TRBV11-2, with 7 bases lining up with TRBD1. After removal of 5 bases from V and 6 bases from J, the junction contained 6 bases not matched to a gene. Germline loops: CDR1 SGHAT, CDR2 FQNNGV. The CDR3 is 13 amino acids. Together with reference TRBV11-2 and TRBJ1-1, the CDR3 gives the full variable domain: EAGVAQSPRYKIIEKRQSVAFWCNPISGHATLYWYQQILGQGPKLLIQFQNNGVVDDSQLPKDRFSAERLKGVDSTLKIQPAKLEDSAVYLCASSQEQGAEAFFGQGTRLTVV.

This clone was found a few times. The chain is built from TRBV4-1 and TRBJ2-3; 13 bases align to TRBD2. V gave up 5 bases and J gave up 6 bases; unmatched junction bases: 5. The germline V gene encodes CDR1 MGHRA and CDR2 YSYEKL. The CDR3 contains 15 residues. The CDR3 loop reads CASSGLAGALDTQYF. The CDR3 coding sequence is TGCGCCAGCAGCGGACTAGCGGGGGCATTGGATACGCAGTATTTT.

The chain employs TRBV12-3 or TRBV12-4 and TRBJ1-3; tentative D call: TRBD1 (6 bases). There are 13 residues in the CDR3. The V end lost 3 bases, the J end lost 11 bases, and 14 bases lay between the germline ends. The CDR3 protein is CASSLARGDAIYF. The CDR3 nucleotides are TGTGCCAGCAGTTTGGCCAGGGGAGACGCCATATATTTT.

The gene calls are TRBV28 and TRBJ1-3; D gene ambiguous. V was cut by 3 bases and J by 2 bases, with 11 bases left in between. CDR1 and CDR2 from the germline V gene are MDHEN and SYDVKM. The CDR3 consists of 15 residues. CDR3 nucleotide sequence: TGTGCCAGCAGTTTGATACGCTCTACTGGAAACACCATATATTTT. Its protein product is CASSLIRSTGNTIYF.

V gene TRBV2 combines with J gene TRBJ1-5; D remains ambiguous. In germline, CDR1 is SNHLY, CDR2 FYNNEI. Trimming shortened V by 9 bases and J by 6 bases, and 15 bases separated the two germline ends. The CDR3 has 13 residues. CDR3 nucleotides: TGTGCCAGGAGGAGAGACGTGGGTCAGCCCCAGCATTTT. It yields the protein CARRRDVGQPQHF.

V is TRBV15 and J is TRBJ2-7; D is ambiguous. There are 15 residues in the CDR3. Between the trimmed V and J ends, which lost 0 bases and 1 base, there was a span of 10 bases. The germline V gene has CDR1 LNHNV and CDR2 YYDKDF (reference sequence). The CDR3 nucleotides read TGTGCCACCAGCAGAGATCTGCAGGCTTCCTACGAGCAGTACTTC. This gives the protein CATSRDLQASYEQYF. The complete variable domain, with remaining parts taken from reference TRBV15 and TRBJ2-7, reads DAMVIQNPRYQVTQFGKPVTLSCSQTLNHNVMYWYQQKSSQAPKLLFHYYDKDFNNEADTPDNFQSRRPNTSFCFLDIRSPGLGDTAMYLCATSRDLQASYEQYFGPGTRLTVT.

V is TRBV5-5 and J is TRBJ1-4; the match to TRBD1 covers 7 bases. V gave up 4 bases and J gave up 4 bases; unmatched junction bases: 7. The CDR3 is made up of 15 amino acids. Germline-derived CDR1 and CDR2 are SGHKS and YYEKEE (reference sequence). The CDR3 spells CASSPYGTVNEKLFF. The CDR3 nucleotides are TGTGCCAGCAGCCCTTACGGGACAGTTAATGAAAAACTGTTTTTT.

The chain couples TRBV10-3 to TRBJ1-6, with D tentatively TRBD1 (6 bases). This CDR3 region has 18 residues. With 2 bases removed from V and 6 bases from J, the gap between germline ends came to 20 bases. The germline CDR1 and CDR2 sequences are ENHRY and SYGVKD. The DNA for the CDR3 is TGTGCCATCAGTGAGCTCTCCACCCGGGGGGCGTCTAATTCACCCCTCCACTTT. Translated, it gives CAISELSTRGASNSPLHF.